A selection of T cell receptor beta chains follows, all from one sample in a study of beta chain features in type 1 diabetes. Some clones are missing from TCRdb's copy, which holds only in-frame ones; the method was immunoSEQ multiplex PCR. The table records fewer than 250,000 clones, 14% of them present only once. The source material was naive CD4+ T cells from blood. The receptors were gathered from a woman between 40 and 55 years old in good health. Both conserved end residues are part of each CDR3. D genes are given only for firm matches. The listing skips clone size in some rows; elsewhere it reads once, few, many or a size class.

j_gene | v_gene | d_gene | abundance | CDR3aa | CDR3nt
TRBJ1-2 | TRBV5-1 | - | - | CASSRWAPQGPNYGYTF | TGCGCCAGCAGCCGCTGGGCGCCTCAAGGTCCCAACTATGGCTACACCTTC
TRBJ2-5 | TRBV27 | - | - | CASSPPRPAETQYF | TGTGCCAGCAGCCCCCCGCGGCCCGCCGAGACCCAGTACTTC
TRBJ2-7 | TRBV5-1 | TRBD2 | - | CASSSSTSGGLLTYEQYF | TGCGCCAGCAGCTCGTCAACTAGCGGGGGACTTTTGACCTACGAGCAGTACTTC
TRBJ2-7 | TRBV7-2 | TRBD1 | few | CASSSGQGYYEQYF | TGTGCCAGCAGCTCGGGACAGGGATACTACGAGCAGTACTTC
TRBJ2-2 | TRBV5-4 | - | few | CASRRVGDTGELFF | TGTGCCAGCAGACGTGTAGGGGACACCGGGGAGCTGTTTTTT
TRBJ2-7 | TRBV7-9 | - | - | CASSSGFGFITYEQYF | TGTGCCAGCAGCTCCGGGTTTGGCTTCATAACCTACGAGCAGTACTTC
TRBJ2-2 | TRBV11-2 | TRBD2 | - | CASKRRAGGHHTGELFF | TGTGCCAGCAAACGCAGGGCGGGGGGGCACCACACCGGGGAGCTGTTTTTT
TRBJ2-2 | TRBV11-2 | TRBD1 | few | CASSFGRGYTGELFF | TGTGCCAGCAGCTTCGGCAGGGGGTACACCGGGGAGCTGTTTTTT
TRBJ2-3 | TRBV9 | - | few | CASSVAEGPDTQYF | TGTGCCAGCAGCGTAGCTGAGGGCCCAGATACGCAGTATTTT
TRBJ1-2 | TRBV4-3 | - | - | CASSQGTLTYGYTF | TGCGCCAGCAGCCAGGGGACATTAACCTATGGCTACACCTTC
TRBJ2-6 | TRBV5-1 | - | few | CASSFSGSRANVLTF | TGCGCCAGCAGTTTTTCAGGGTCTCGGGCCAACGTCCTGACTTTC
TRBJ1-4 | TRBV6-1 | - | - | CASFWGRLGKLFF | TGTGCCTCCTTCTGGGGCCGTCTGGGAAAACTGTTTTTT
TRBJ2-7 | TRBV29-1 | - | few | CSVGYREFYEQYF | TGCAGCGTTGGTTACAGGGAATTCTACGAGCAGTACTTC
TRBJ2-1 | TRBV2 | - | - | CASNGRGDNEQFF | TGTGCCAGCAATGGCAGGGGGGACAATGAGCAGTTCTTC
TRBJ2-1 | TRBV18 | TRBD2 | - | CASSILGLAGNNEQFF | TGTGCCAGCTCAATTTTAGGACTAGCGGGGAACAATGAGCAGTTCTTC
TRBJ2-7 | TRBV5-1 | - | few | CASSPMTGYEQYF | TGCGCCAGCAGCCCAATGACAGGTTACGAGCAGTACTTC
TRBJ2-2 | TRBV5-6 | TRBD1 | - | CASSPMGDRKNTGELFF | TGTGCCAGCAGCCCGATGGGGGACAGAAAAAACACCGGGGAGCTGTTTTTT
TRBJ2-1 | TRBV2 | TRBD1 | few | CASTLGQGSYNEQFF | TGTGCCAGCACCTTGGGACAGGGGAGTTACAATGAGCAGTTCTTC
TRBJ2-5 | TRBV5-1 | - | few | CASSLVVGQGETQYF | TGCGCCAGCAGCTTGGTCGTGGGGCAGGGGGAGACCCAGTACTTC
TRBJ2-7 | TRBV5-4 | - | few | CASSSRAYEQYF | TGTGCCAGCAGCTCCCGAGCTTACGAGCAGTACTTC
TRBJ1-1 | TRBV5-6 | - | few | CASSLLRRGSTEAFF | TGTGCCAGCAGCCTATTGAGACGAGGGAGCACTGAAGCTTTCTTT
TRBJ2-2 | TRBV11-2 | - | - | CASSAGTGELFF | TGTGCCAGCAGCGCAGGCACCGGGGAGCTGTTTTTT
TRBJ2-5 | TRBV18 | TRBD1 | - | CASSTWTGDEETQYF | TGTGCCAGCTCAACTTGGACAGGGGATGAAGAGACCCAGTACTTC
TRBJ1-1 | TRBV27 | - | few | CASSLRQATEAFF | TGTGCCAGCAGTTTAAGACAGGCAACTGAAGCTTTCTTT
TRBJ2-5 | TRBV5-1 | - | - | CASSLEGRGETQYF | TGCGCCAGCAGCTTGGAGGGCAGGGGAGAGACCCAGTACTTC
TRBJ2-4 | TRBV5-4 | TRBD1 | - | CASSSMDRTTLAKNIQYF | TGTGCCAGCAGCTCAATGGACAGGACAACACTAGCCAAAAACATTCAGTACTTC
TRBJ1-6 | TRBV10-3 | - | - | CAISREGSPLHF | TGTGCCATCAGCCGGGAGGGTTCACCCCTCCACTTT
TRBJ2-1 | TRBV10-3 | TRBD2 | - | CAISVQGLAGGSDEQFF | TGTGCCATCAGTGTCCAGGGGCTAGCGGGGGGGTCAGATGAGCAGTTCTTC
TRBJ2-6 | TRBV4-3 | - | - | CASSQAGGSSAGANVLTF | TGCGCCAGCAGCCAAGCAGGGGGGAGTTCGGCTGGGGCCAACGTCCTGACTTTC
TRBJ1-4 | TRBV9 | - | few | CASSVDPVREKLFF | TGTGCCAGCAGCGTAGACCCGGTGCGAGAAAAACTGTTTTTT